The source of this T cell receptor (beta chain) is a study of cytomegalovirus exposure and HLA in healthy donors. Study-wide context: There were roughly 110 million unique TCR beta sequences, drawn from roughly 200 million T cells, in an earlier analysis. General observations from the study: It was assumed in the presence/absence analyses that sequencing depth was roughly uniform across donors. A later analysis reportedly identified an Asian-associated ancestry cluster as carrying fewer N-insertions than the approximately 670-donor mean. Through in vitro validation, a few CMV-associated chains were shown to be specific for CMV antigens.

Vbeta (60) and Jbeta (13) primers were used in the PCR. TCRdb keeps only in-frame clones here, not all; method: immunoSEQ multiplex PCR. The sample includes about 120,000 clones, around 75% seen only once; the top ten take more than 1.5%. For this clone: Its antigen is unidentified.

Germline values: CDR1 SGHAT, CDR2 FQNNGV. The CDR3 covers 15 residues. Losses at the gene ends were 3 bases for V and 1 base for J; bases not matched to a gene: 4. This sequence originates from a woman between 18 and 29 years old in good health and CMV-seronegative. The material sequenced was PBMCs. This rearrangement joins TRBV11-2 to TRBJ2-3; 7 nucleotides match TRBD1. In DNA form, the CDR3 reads TGTGCCAGCAGCTTTAACAGGGGAGGCACAGATACGCAGTATTTT. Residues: CASSFNRGGTDTQYF.